The entry below describes one T cell receptor (beta chain). The specificity of this receptor is unknown. Just one base apart from a much larger clone, this may be a read error. This entry belongs to a study of T cell repertoires in aging, cancer and after chemotherapy (dated by TCRdb to the late 2010s). Concerning the study at large: Six donor age groups were covered, ranging from 30 or younger up to 70 or older, and each group contained at least three individuals. To examine immunoaging and T cell reconstitution after chemotherapy, the study profiled TCR beta repertoires in peripheral blood from healthy donors and cancer patients. Paired pre- and post-chemotherapy samples in the solid tumor group came from brain tumor (glioblastoma) patients receiving temozolomide-based therapy. The complete dataset included 8 million to 9 million TCR reads. Alongside under 100 healthy donors serving as a reference group, the cohort included approximately 220 cancer patients, of whom 94 had hematological cancers and approximately 120 had solid cancers. Results and caveats for the whole study, not just this receptor: In healthy donors, the drop in TCR diversity with age came mainly from a loss of richness, whereas in cancer patients a loss of evenness also played a part. Significantly lower blood TCR diversity and higher clonality were observed in untreated patients with hematological or solid cancers than in age-matched healthy donors. In both cancer cohorts, median generation probability rose over the chemotherapy interval, which suggests that the repertoire was reconstituted through rebound thymic output. According to the authors, the repertoire data do not allow conclusions to be drawn about immunological memory after chemotherapy.

The CDR3 spans 12 residues, from the cysteine through the phenylalanine. CDR3 DNA only is kept here, 36 bases in frame from base 1. CDR1 and CDR2 are read off the germline V gene (reference sequence) as DFQATT and SNEGSKA. TCR beta rearrangements were amplified from genomic DNA extracted from peripheral blood rather than from sorted cells or RNA. Rearranged TRB sequences spanning V, D and J segments were amplified by multiplex touch-down PCR using a mixed TRB-A/B primer pool. Illumina adapters and sample indices were added to the amplicons in two consecutive PCR reactions performed with Phusion HS II polymerase. The amplicons were purified from gel with the NucleoSpin Gel and PCR Clean-up kit and then assessed with Qubit and an Agilent 2100 Bioanalyzer. Libraries were sequenced on an Illumina MiSeq using 600-cycle, single-indexed, paired-end runs. The published analysis was carried out like this. MiXCR versions 2.12 and 3.0.5 were used to process the TRB sequences. Each unique CDR3 nucleotide sequence counted as one clone, and only productive sequences with at least two reads were retained. The repertoire metrics were Shannon diversity, evenness, clonality (defined as one minus evenness), and alpha-parameterized diversity profiles covering alpha 0 to 5. The IGoR algorithm was used to calculate generation probabilities for clones in the paired samples taken before and after chemotherapy. TCRdb ran its own pipeline on the public reads, namely fastp trimming at Q25 and MiXCR clone calling, and kept in-frame beta chains. Each CDR3 protein gets just one entry, which takes the most common genes and DNA from the rows behind it. These V and J calls rely on TCRdb rather than the paper's analysis. The sample table shows around 3,000 distinct CDR3 sequences, and roughly 23% are seen once. The ten top clones hold more than 3% of the sample.

The source of this sequence is a human donor with a solid tumor. The sample was blood. This receptor chain uses TRBV20-1 and TRBJ1-6; the best D guess is TRBD1, with 5 bases matching. CDR3 loop: CSAGTGDSTLHF. The bases read TGCAGTGCCGGGACCGGGGATTCAACCCTCCACTTT.